This T cell receptor beta chain was obtained from a study of blood T cell repertoires in COVID-19 (dated by TCRdb to about 2020). Some background on the complete study: Samples covering the acute and convalescent phases of COVID-19 were provided by collaborators in the United States, Italy and Spain. The repertoires were made available in a free public database intended to serve as a resource for research on the immune response to SARS-CoV-2. Sample metadata almost always included a de-identified subject ID, COVID-19 status, age in years and sex. Where available, HLA class I and class II types were obtained from metadata supplied by the sample provider rather than from assay-based typing. Subjects who had been exposed to COVID-19, were actively infected with it, or had recovered from it provided the deeply sampled blood TCRbeta repertoires that made up the dataset. The samples were drawn from two sources: the first 160 participants of the ongoing ImmuneRACE study, and 1,254 subjects contributed by 6 global collaborators. The prospective study material was composed of cDNA or gDNA derived from T cells, B-cell-depleted T cells, or PBMCs.

To note about this clone: There is no known antigen for this receptor. No per-base quality is available; no much larger clone lies one base away.

TCRbeta CDR3 regions were amplified from genomic DNA using the immunoSEQ Assay, a bias-controlled multiplex PCR. The authors processed their data as follows. The number of nucleated cells in each sample was estimated from the amplification of reference gene primers within the assay. To quantify the absolute abundance of each unique TCRbeta CDR3 rearrangement, sequence reads were collapsed and filtered. For each sample, productive Simpson clonality was calculated as the square root of Simpson's diversity index over productive rearrangements. TCRdb re-hosts the immuneACCESS table, in-frame sequences only. Its copies lack some clones; in the studies checked, an unresolved V gene accounts for under half of them, and the cause for the rest is not known. V, J and clone size are taken as reported in that table, and D and trimming were inferred from the DNA itself. The sample has around 180,000 clones on record, more than 80% of them singletons. The ten largest clonotypes hold over 9.5% of the sample.

Broad study findings and their caveats: How much clinical and demographic metadata was included differed by source and by participant, and the metadata was provided uncurated.

Participants in the prospective study were enrolled through a virtual design, were aged roughly 18 to 90 years, and lived in 24 United States geographic areas. In the prospective study, cohorts were assigned on the basis of participant-reported clinical history obtained from a screening survey and a study questionnaire. ImmuneRACE Cohort 3 recovered participants were defined by two consecutive negative NP/OP PCR tests, healthcare professional clearance, or symptom resolution. Each participant in the prospective study had whole blood, serum and a nasopharyngeal or oropharyngeal swab collected by mobile phlebotomists. Prospective study participants could optionally give additional blood draws and questionnaires over an approximately 2-month period. Before DNA extraction, blood samples from the prospective study were shipped at room temperature or frozen. This receptor was obtained from a man in his fifties or sixties who had recovered from COVID-19. Sequences were obtained from PBMCs or T cells enriched from blood (not recorded which).

The nucleotide sequence reads TGTGCCAGCAGCTTAGGACAGGGGGCGTGGGGCAATCAGCCCCAGCATTTT. Translation gives CASSLGQGAWGNQPQHF. The chain links TRBV5-6 with TRBJ1-5, and TRBD1 aligns with 11 junction nucleotides. V trim: 2 bases; J trim: 2 bases; unmatched bases: 6. CDR1 is given as SGHDT and CDR2 as YYEEEE, both from the germline V gene. From its cysteine to its phenylalanine, the CDR3 spans 17 amino acids. Only CDR3 DNA remains: 51 bases, in frame from the first base.